These 30 T cell receptor beta chains originate from one sample sequenced in a study of T cell repertoires in cytomegalovirus infection. TCRdb independently ran MiXCR on the reads; one entry per CDR3 protein. The sample shows about 320,000 distinct CDR3 sequences, around 9.5% of them seen only once. Sequences were obtained from PBMCs. Every receptor here comes from a human donor in good health (CMV status not recorded). Some clones in this sample may be carry-over from other donors' samples.

This clonotype occurred many times. V and J are TRBV7-2 and TRBJ1-2; no definite D call. Germline V gives CDR1 SGHTA, CDR2 FQGNSA. Trimming stripped 5 bases from V and 8 bases from J, with 12 bases between. The CDR3 is 12 amino acids. The CDR3 sequence: CASSPARWGYTF. DNA of the CDR3: TGTGCCAGCAGCCCCGCCCGTTGGGGCTACACCTTC.

This clonotype came up a few times. The chain has TRBV6-5 and TRBJ2-1; 10 bases match TRBD2. Looked up from germline, CDR1 is MNHEY and CDR2 is SVGAGI. This CDR3 region has 15 residues. J gave up 7 bases and V 5 bases, and 8 bases lay outside the gene matches. This chain's CDR3 is CASSQSGGARNEQFF. CDR3 coding DNA: TGTGCCAGCAGTCAGAGCGGGGGGGCCAGGAATGAGCAGTTCTTC.

This clonotype was recorded a few times. CDR3 nucleotides: TGTGCCAGCAGTGCGGCCCGGGGTTTTTTGGGCCACCGAGTCGAGCAGTACTTC. It specifies CASSAARGFLGHRVEQYF. The chain employs TRBV25-1 and TRBJ2-7; D perhaps matches TRBD2 (5 bases). The CDR3 is made up of 18 amino acids. Germline V gene lookup returns CDR1 MGHDK and CDR2 SYGVNS. V lost 4 bases, J lost 6 bases, and 28 bases lay in between.

This clonotype has only a few counts. V and J are TRBV20-1 and TRBJ2-5; 9 bases agree with TRBD1. The CDR3 is made up of 15 amino acids. Germline CDR1 and CDR2: DFQATT and SNEGSKA (reference sequence). The V gene end was trimmed by 3 bases and the J gene end by 4 bases; junction bases not matched to a gene: 9. DNA for the CDR3: TGCAGTGCTAGCCACCAACAGGGGGCTGGAGAGACCCAGTACTTC. As protein: CSASHQQGAGETQYF.

This clonotype was counted at least ten times. CDR3 bases: TGTGCCAGCAGCCCGGGACGGAGCTCCTATAATTCACCCCTCCACTTT. Amino acid sequence: CASSPGRSSYNSPLHF. The chain carries TRBV7-2 and TRBJ1-6; possible D gene TRBD1, 5 bases. The CDR3 totals 16 residues. V dropped 5 bases and J dropped 0 bases, with 11 bases sitting between them. CDR1 is SGHTA, CDR2 FQGNSA, per germline.

This clonotype was seen ten or more times. V usage is TRBV6-5 and J usage is TRBJ2-7; D might be TRBD2 (6 bases). Per germline, CDR1 MNHEY and CDR2 SVGAGI. Trimming left V 5 bases short and J 0 bases short, with 14 bases between. The CDR3 sequence is 15 residues long. CDR3 sequence reads: CASSLSGPRSYEQYF. DNA for the CDR3: TGTGCCAGCAGTCTAAGCGGGCCCCGCTCCTACGAGCAGTACTTC.

This chain links TRBV15 with TRBJ2-7; 8 bases align to TRBD1. The trim removed 5 bases at V and 4 bases at J, leaving 1 base unmatched. Germline V gene lookup returns CDR1 LNHNV and CDR2 YYDKDF (reference sequence). This CDR3 is 12 amino acids long. The CDR3 bases are TGTGCCACCAGCGGACAGGGATACGAGCAGTACTTC. Protein: CATSGQGYEQYF.

This clonotype was recorded many times. CDR3 in amino acids: CASSSRELANYGYTF. The CDR3 nucleotides read TGTGCCAGCAGCTCCAGGGAGTTAGCTAACTATGGCTACACCTTC. The gene calls are TRBV7-8 and TRBJ1-2; TRBD1 might be the D (5 bases). There are 15 residues in the CDR3. Between the trimmed V and J ends, which lost 4 bases and 0 bases, there was a span of 12 bases. Germline loops: CDR1 SGHVS, CDR2 FQNEAQ. Full variable domain (outside the CDR3, taken from reference TRBV7-8 and TRBJ1-2): GAGVSQSPRYKVAKRGQDVALRCDPISGHVSLFWYQQALGQGPEFLTYFQNEAQLDKSGLPSDRFFAERPEGSVSTLKIQRTQQEDSAVYLCASSSRELANYGYTFGSGTRLTVV.

This clonotype occurred many times. The V and J genes are TRBV7-2 and TRBJ2-5; possible D gene TRBD2, 6 bases. Germline V gene data show CDR1 as SGHTA and CDR2 as FQGNSA. Trimming took off 5 bases at V and 0 bases at J, with 16 bases between the two ends. The CDR3 spans 16 residues. The CDR3, as DNA: TGTGCCAGCAGCCCCCGGGACTCCGGGTACCAAGAGACCCAGTACTTC. This translates into CASSPRDSGYQETQYF. The entire variable domain, with the rest obtained from reference TRBV7-2 and TRBJ2-5, is as follows: GAGVSQSPSNKVTEKGKDVELRCDPISGHTALYWYRQSLGQGLEFLIYFQGNSAPDKSGLPSDRFSAERTGGSVSTLTIQRTQQEDSAVYLCASSPRDSGYQETQYFGPGTRLLVL.

The chain is built from TRBV15 and TRBJ1-1; D gene ambiguous. Germline V lookup: CDR1 LNHNV, CDR2 YYDKDF (reference sequence). V dropped 0 bases and J dropped 0 bases, with 5 bases sitting between them. This CDR3 is 14 amino acids long. The CDR3 sequence: CATSRDRMNTEAFF. The CDR3 DNA reads TGTGCCACCAGCAGAGATCGGATGAACACTGAAGCTTTCTTT.

This clonotype was seen at least ten times. This chain uses TRBV6-1 with TRBJ2-1; 14 positions agree with TRBD2. Trimming took 5 bases from V and 9 from J; bases not matched to a gene: 9. This CDR3 comprises 16 residues. Germline V gives CDR1 MNHNS, CDR2 SASEGT. The CDR3 DNA reads as TGTGCCAGCAGTCGCACCGGGACTAGCGGGGGTGGTGAGCAGTTCTTC. Its translation is CASSRTGTSGGGEQFF.

This clonotype was seen repeatedly, ten times or more. J is TRBJ2-3 and V is TRBV7-2, with D maybe TRBD1 (6 bases). V lost 2 bases and J lost 3, with 12 bases in between. Germline lookup yields CDR1 SGHTA and CDR2 FQGNSA. This CDR3 has 15 residues. As DNA, the CDR3 is TGTGCCAGCAGCTTATGGGCAGGGGATACAGATACGCAGTATTTT. Its protein product is CASSLWAGDTDTQYF.

This clonotype was counted many times. The chain has TRBV7-3 and TRBJ2-3; the match to TRBD2 covers 10 bases. This CDR3 is built from 15 residues. Germline V lookup: CDR1 SGHTA, CDR2 FQGTGA. J lost 7 bases, V lost 5 bases, and 9 bases had no gene match. The CDR3 DNA reads TGTGCCAGCAGCCTTAGCGGGAGGTACCTGAATACGCAGTATTTT. It specifies CASSLSGRYLNTQYF.

This clonotype was observed at least ten times. V usage is TRBV20-1 and J usage is TRBJ2-3; a weak D match, TRBD2 (5 bases). This CDR3 is built from 15 residues. V lost 3 bases and J 0 bases, leaving 13 bases between the germline ends. Germline values: CDR1 DFQATT, CDR2 SNEGSKA (reference sequence). CDR3: CSARLIGLSTDTQYF. Written as DNA, the CDR3 is TGCAGTGCTAGGCTGATAGGACTTAGCACAGATACGCAGTATTTT.

This clonotype has at least ten counts. V gene TRBV7-2 combines with J gene TRBJ1-4, with D unclear. This CDR3 spans 12 amino acids. V gave up 1 base and J gave up 7 bases, with 4 bases separating them. The germline CDR1 and CDR2 sequences are SGHTA and FQGNSA. CDR3 protein: CASSLEAEKLFF. Written as DNA, the CDR3 is TGTGCCAGCAGCTTAGAGGCTGAAAAACTGTTTTTT.

This clonotype was recorded a few times. This rearrangement joins TRBV6-2 or TRBV6-3 to TRBJ2-6; a weak D match, TRBD1 (5 bases). The V gene's germline CDR1 is MNHEY and CDR2 SVGEGT. V was cut by 2 bases and J by 0 bases, with 14 bases left in between. The CDR3 is 18 residues long. The CDR3 is CASSYPLTGSSGANVLTF. CDR3 DNA sequence: TGTGCCAGCAGTTACCCTCTCACAGGTAGCTCTGGGGCCAACGTCCTGACTTTC.

In this sample, this clonotype turned up many times. The chain recombines TRBV12-3 or TRBV12-4 with TRBJ2-2, with D perhaps being TRBD1 or TRBD2 (5 bases each). The CDR3 is 15 amino acids. Trimming removed 7 bases from V and 6 bases from J, with 18 bases in between. The CDR3 region is CASIKAGTSSGELFF. The CDR3 DNA is TGTGCCAGCATTAAAGCCGGGACCTCCTCCGGGGAGCTGTTTTTT.

V gene TRBV20-1 combines with J gene TRBJ2-7; possibly TRBD2 for D (6 bases). The germline V and J ends were trimmed by 1 base and 0 bases, with 13 bases remaining between them. The CDR3 extends over 15 amino acids. CDR1 and CDR2 (germline): DFQATT, SNEGSKA (reference sequence). DNA of the CDR3: TGCAGTGCTAGAGTTCTAGCGCATAGCTCCTACGAGCAGTACTTC. Translating gives CSARVLAHSSYEQYF.

This clonotype came up a few times. The rearrangement uses TRBV7-4 and TRBJ1-5; D is possibly TRBD1 (5 bases). With 7 bases removed from V and 6 bases from J, the gap between germline ends came to 16 bases. CDR1 is SGHVT, CDR2 SQSDAQ, per germline. The CDR3 is 14 residues long. The chain's CDR3 is CASTQGPAGQPQHF. The CDR3 region has the DNA TGTGCCAGCACCCAGGGCCCAGCAGGTCAGCCCCAGCATTTT. The complete variable domain, with remaining parts taken from reference TRBV7-4 and TRBJ1-5, reads GAGVSQSPRYKVAKRGRDVALRCDSISGHVTLYWYRQTLGQGSEVLTYSQSDAQRDKSGRPSGRFSAERPERSVSTLKIQRTEQGDSAVYLCASTQGPAGQPQHFGDGTRLSIL.

Ten or more counts support this clonotype. The chain is built from TRBV29-1 and TRBJ2-3, with D possibly being TRBD1 (6 bases). The V gene's germline CDR1 is SQVTM and CDR2 ANQGSEA. CDR3 length: 14 residues. With 5 bases removed from V and 2 bases from J, the gap between germline ends came to 14 bases. This chain's CDR3 is CSVLGHPFTDTQYF. The CDR3 region has the DNA TGCAGCGTTCTGGGACACCCTTTCACAGATACGCAGTATTTT.

The chain couples TRBV5-1 to TRBJ1-1; D ambiguous. Looked up from germline, CDR1 is SGHRS and CDR2 is YFSETQ. The CDR3 spans 14 residues. Trimming took 2 bases from V and 2 from J, leaving 10 bases between them. In nucleotides, the CDR3 is TGCGCCAGCAGCTTAGGGAATCTTAACACTGAAGCTTTCTTT. It is translated as CASSLGNLNTEAFF. Full variable domain (missing parts from reference TRBV5-1 and TRBJ1-1): KAGVTQTPRYLIKTRGQQVTLSCSPISGHRSVSWYQQTPGQGLQFLFEYFSETQRNKGNFPGRFSGRQFSNSRSEMNVSTLELGDSALYLCASSLGNLNTEAFFGQGTRLTVV.

This clonotype was seen repeatedly, ten times or more. This rearrangement joins TRBV19 to TRBJ2-1; D may match TRBD1 or TRBD2 (6 bases each). This CDR3 comprises 17 residues. V dropped 10 bases and J dropped 6 bases, with 28 bases sitting between them. Germline CDR1 LNHDA, CDR2 SQIVND (reference sequence). CDR3 residues: CATVPRRGAESGNEQFF. The CDR3 DNA reads TGTGCCACCGTCCCACGGAGGGGGGCGGAGTCGGGCAATGAGCAGTTCTTC. Complete variable domain (other parts from reference TRBV19 and TRBJ2-1): DGGITQSPKYLFRKEGQNVTLSCEQNLNHDAMYWYRQDPGQGLRLIYYSQIVNDFQKGDIAEGYSVSREKKESFPLTVTSAQKNPTAFYLCATVPRRGAESGNEQFFGPGTRLTVL.

This clonotype has more than one count but fewer than ten. The chain combines TRBV20-1 with TRBJ2-1; TRBD2 matches at 10 bases. CDR1 and CDR2 (germline): DFQATT, SNEGSKA (reference sequence). The junction had 9 bases not matched to a gene; V was cut back by 0 bases and J by 7 bases. The CDR3 contains 16 residues. CDR3: CSARDSSGGIRNEQFF. In nucleotides, the CDR3 is TGCAGTGCTAGAGACTCTAGCGGGGGAATTCGGAATGAGCAGTTCTTC.

This clonotype was counted many times. This chain uses TRBV19 with TRBJ1-1, with D possibly TRBD1 on 6 matching bases. Per germline, CDR1 LNHDA and CDR2 SQIVND (reference sequence). This CDR3 has 14 amino acids. The V gene lost 8 bases and the J gene lost 4 bases, with 17 bases spanning the gap. Here the CDR3 reads CASRLQGSATEAFF. The CDR3 DNA is TGTGCCAGTCGACTACAGGGCTCGGCCACTGAAGCTTTCTTT.

This clonotype appeared many times. The rearrangement uses TRBV20-1 and TRBJ1-4, with TRBD1 matching over 8 bases. In germline, CDR1 is DFQATT, CDR2 SNEGSKA (reference sequence). Trimming took 0 bases from V and 1 from J; bases not matched to a gene: 7. The length of the CDR3 is 17 residues. The CDR3, as DNA: TGCAGTGCTAGAGATCTAACAGGGGGGCAAACTAATGAAAAACTGTTTTTT. Its protein is CSARDLTGGQTNEKLFF.

This clonotype was detected ten times or more. The chain has TRBV7-2 and TRBJ2-3; weak D call: TRBD2 (5 bases). V lost 1 base and J 3 bases, leaving 14 bases between the germline ends. In germline, CDR1 is SGHTA, CDR2 FQGNSA. This CDR3 is 16 amino acids long. For the CDR3, the DNA is TGTGCCAGCAGCTTAGGCGATGGACTCTCGACAGATACGCAGTATTTT. Translating it yields CASSLGDGLSTDTQYF.

This clonotype was counted at least ten times. The chain is built from TRBV7-8 and TRBJ2-7, with 8 bases that match TRBD1. CDR1 and CDR2 (germline): SGHVS, FQNEAQ. The length of the CDR3 is 14 residues. J lost 0 bases, V lost 5 bases, and 3 bases had no gene match. CDR3 in DNA: TGTGCCAGCAGCCAGGGACAGGTCTCCTACGAGCAGTACTTC. Translated, it gives CASSQGQVSYEQYF.

This clonotype was counted between two and nine times. The chain employs TRBV7-2 and TRBJ2-7; either TRBD1 or TRBD2 may fit D (6 bases each). The CDR3 is 14 amino acids. Trimming pared 5 bases from V and 7 bases from J, leaving 18 bases between. The germline V gene has CDR1 SGHTA and CDR2 FQGNSA. CDR3 protein: CASSAEGRGPEQYF. For the CDR3, the DNA is TGTGCCAGCAGCGCGGAGGGCAGGGGACCTGAGCAGTACTTC.

This clonotype has a count of ten or more. The chain links TRBV18 to TRBJ2-2; no reliable D call. The V end was cut by 3 bases, the J end by 1 base, with 3 bases between. Germline V lookup: CDR1 KGHSH, CDR2 LQKENI. The CDR3 extends over 13 amino acids. CDR3 protein: CASSPLNTGELFF. Here the CDR3 DNA reads TGTGCCAGCTCACCGTTGAACACCGGGGAGCTGTTTTTT. The whole variable domain, remainder taken from reference TRBV18 and TRBJ2-2, is NAGVMQNPRHLVRRRGQEARLRCSPMKGHSHVYWYRQLPEEGLKFMVYLQKENIIDESGMPKERFSAEFPKEGPSILRIQQVVRGDSAAYFCASSPLNTGELFFGEGSRLTVL.

This clonotype was counted many times. The chain combines TRBV12-3 or TRBV12-4 with TRBJ2-7; D may be TRBD1 (5 bases). The V and J ends lost 2 bases and 3 bases respectively, with 11 bases between them. The CDR3 extends over 14 amino acids. CDR3 coding DNA: TGTGCCAGCAGTTTAAGCAGGACAAGCTACGAGCAGTACTTC. Its protein product is CASSLSRTSYEQYF.